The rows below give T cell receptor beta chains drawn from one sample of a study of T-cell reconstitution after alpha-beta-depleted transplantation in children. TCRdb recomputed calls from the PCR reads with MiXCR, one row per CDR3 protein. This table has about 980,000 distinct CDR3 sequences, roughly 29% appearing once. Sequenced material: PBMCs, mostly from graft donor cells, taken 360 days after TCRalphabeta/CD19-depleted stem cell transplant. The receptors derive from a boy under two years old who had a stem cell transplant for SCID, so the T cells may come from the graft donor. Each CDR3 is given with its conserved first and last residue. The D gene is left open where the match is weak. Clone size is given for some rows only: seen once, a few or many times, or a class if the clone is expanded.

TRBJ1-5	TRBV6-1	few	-	CASRGTGTQPQHF	TGTGCCAGCAGGGGAACAGGGACTCAGCCCCAGCATTTT
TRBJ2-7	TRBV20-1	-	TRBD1	CSASGRARTGAYEQYF	TGCAGTGCTAGTGGACGGGCCAGGACAGGGGCCTACGAGCAGTACTTC
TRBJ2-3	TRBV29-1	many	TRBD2	CSVEAGDTDTQYF	TGCAGCGTAGAAGCGGGGGACACAGATACGCAGTATTTT
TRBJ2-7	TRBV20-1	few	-	CSARDLNEQYF	TGCAGTGCTAGAGATCTCAACGAGCAGTACTTC
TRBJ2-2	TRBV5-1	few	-	CASGHRVPGELFF	TGCGCCAGCGGCCACAGGGTCCCCGGGGAGCTGTTTTTT
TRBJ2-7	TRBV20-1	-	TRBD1	CSARFRDRVPYEQYF	TGCAGTGCTAGATTCCGGGACAGGGTCCCCTACGAGCAGTACTTC
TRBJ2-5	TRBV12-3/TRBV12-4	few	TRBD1	CASSLTGPSETQYF	TGTGCCAGCAGTTTGACAGGGCCCTCAGAGACCCAGTACTTC
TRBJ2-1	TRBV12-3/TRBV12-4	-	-	CASSLKGGPPYNEQFF	TGTGCCAGCAGTTTAAAAGGCGGGCCGCCTTACAATGAGCAGTTCTTC
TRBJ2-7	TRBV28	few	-	CASSSRTGWEDEQYF	TGTGCCAGCAGTTCTCGGACAGGATGGGAGGACGAGCAGTACTTC
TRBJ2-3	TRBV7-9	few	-	CASSFYIAQWGTDTQYF	TGTGCCAGCAGCTTTTATATAGCCCAATGGGGCACAGATACGCAGTATTTT
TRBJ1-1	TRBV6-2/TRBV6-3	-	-	CATKQISLNTEAFF	TGTGCCACAAAACAGATCTCCCTGAACACTGAAGCTTTCTTT
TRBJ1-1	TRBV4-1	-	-	CASSQFPMGLMNTEAFF	TGCGCCAGCAGCCAATTCCCCATGGGACTGATGAACACTGAAGCTTTCTTT
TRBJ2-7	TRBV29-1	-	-	CSVGKGQALDEQYF	TGCAGCGTTGGAAAGGGGCAGGCGTTGGACGAGCAGTACTTC
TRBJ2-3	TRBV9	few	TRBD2	CASSALAGGLVNTQYF	TGTGCCAGCAGCGCCCTAGCGGGGGGGCTCGTGAATACGCAGTATTTT
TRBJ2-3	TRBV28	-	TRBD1	CASSFTPGTGELGATQYF	TGTGCCAGCAGTTTTACGCCCGGGACAGGGGAGTTGGGGGCTACGCAGTATTTT
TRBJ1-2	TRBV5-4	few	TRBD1	CASSSPGTGGYGYTF	TGTGCCAGCAGCTCACCCGGGACAGGAGGTTATGGCTACACCTTC
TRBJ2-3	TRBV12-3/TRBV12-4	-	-	CASSNPGLTDTQYF	TGTGCCAGCAGCAACCCAGGACTCACAGATACGCAGTATTTT
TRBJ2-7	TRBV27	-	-	CASSLQRSSYEQYF	TGTGCCAGCAGTTTACAGCGGAGCTCCTACGAGCAGTACTTC
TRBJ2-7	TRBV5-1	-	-	CASSLDPDTSYEQYF	TGCGCCAGCAGCTTGGATCCGGACACTTCCTACGAGCAGTACTTC
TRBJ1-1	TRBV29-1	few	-	CSAGGTTEAFF	TGCAGCGCCGGGGGTACCACTGAAGCTTTCTTT
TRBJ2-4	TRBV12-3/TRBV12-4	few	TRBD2	CASSFPSGGRGGIQYF	TGTGCCAGCAGTTTCCCTAGCGGGGGGCGTGGGGGCATTCAGTACTTC
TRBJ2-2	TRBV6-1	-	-	CASAWGIPGELFF	TGTGCCAGCGCCTGGGGGATCCCCGGGGAGCTGTTTTTT